The sequence of this T cell receptor (beta chain) was determined in a study of T cell responses to AZD1222 COVID-19 vaccine. TCRdb's copy holds only in-frame clones and misses some; the assay was immunoSEQ multiplex PCR. The sample consists of 110,000 or so clones, roughly 88% of them appearing once. V trimming: 6 bases; J trimming: 2 bases; junction bases outside the gene matches: 2. The CDR3 spans 14 residues. Germline CDR1 and CDR2: SNHLY and FYNNEI. The sequencing here drew on peripheral blood, taken on day 0 of AZD1222 vaccination. The receptor's source is an adult in good health. The chain joins TRBV2 to TRBJ2-7, with 12 bases that match TRBD2. The CDR3 reads CASRGLAGTYEQYF. The CDR3 nucleotides are TGTGCCAGCAGAGGACTAGCGGGGACCTACGAGCAGTACTTC.